These 11 T cell receptor beta chains were all obtained from the same sample, sequenced in a study of shared clonotypes between healthy human individuals. Clones were read by immunoSEQ multiplex PCR, and TCRdb kept only the in-frame ones, dropping some. Among 650,000 to 700,000 clones listed, around 90% were seen once. Sequencing was done on a sample of memory CD8+ T cells from PBMCs. The subset: CD45RO+ cells pooled with CCR7-negative TemRA cells. The source is a man younger than 35 in good health. Some clones in this sample may be carry-over from other donors' samples.

This chain connects TRBV9 to TRBJ2-7, with D possibly matching TRBD1 (6 bases). Trimming removed 3 bases at V and 7 bases at J, with 8 bases between. The CDR3 is 11 residues long. Per germline, CDR1 SGDLS and CDR2 YYNGEE. CDR3: CASSGGREQYF. The CDR3 bases are TGTGCCAGCAGCGGGGGGCGAGAGCAGTACTTC.

The rearrangement joins TRBV30 to TRBJ2-7; tentatively, D is TRBD1 (6 bases). The CDR3 runs to 11 residues. Germline CDR1 and CDR2: GTSNPN and SVGIG (reference sequence). With 0 bases removed from V and 13 bases from J, the gap between germline ends came to 13 bases. In DNA, the CDR3 is TGTGCCTGGAGTGTAGGTGGGGACAACTACTTC. Its translation: CAWSVGGDNYF.

The genes are TRBV27 and TRBJ1-5; D not resolved. The germline CDR1 and CDR2 sequences are MNHEY and SMNVEV (reference sequence). Trimming removed 6 bases at V and 9 bases at J, with 15 bases between. The CDR3 consists of 13 residues. The CDR3 protein is CASRPRGLGPQHF. The CDR3 DNA reads TGTGCCAGCAGACCTCGGGGATTGGGGCCCCAGCATTTT.

The chain employs TRBV4-1 and TRBJ1-1; possibly TRBD1 for D (6 bases). The CDR3 consists of 14 residues. From germline, CDR1 is MGHRA and CDR2 YSYEKL. V was pared by 4 bases and J by 1 base, with 10 bases between. The CDR3 bases are TGCGCCAGCAGCCTGGACAGCGCGAACACTGAAGCTTTCTTT. Translated: CASSLDSANTEAFF.

The rearrangement joins TRBV2 to TRBJ2-4; tentatively, D is TRBD2 (5 bases). Per the germline V gene, CDR1 is SNHLY and CDR2 is FYNNEI. V was trimmed by 4 bases and J by 6 bases, leaving 16 bases between them. The CDR3 sequence is 15 residues long. CDR3 nucleotide sequence: TGTGCCAGCAGTGGAATAAAAGGCCGGGGAAACATTCAGTACTTC. This encodes CASSGIKGRGNIQYF. The full variable domain, rest sourced from reference TRBV2 and TRBJ2-4, is EPEVTQTPSHQVTQMGQEVILRCVPISNHLYFYWYRQILGQKVEFLVSFYNNEISEKSEIFDDQFSVERPDGSNFTLKIRSTKLEDSAMYFCASSGIKGRGNIQYFGAGTRLSVL.

This sequence joins TRBV27 and TRBJ2-7, with a possible D match to TRBD2 (6 bases). The germline V gene encodes CDR1 MNHEY and CDR2 SMNVEV (reference sequence). The CDR3 sequence is 16 residues long. Trimming stripped 6 bases from V and 0 bases from J, with 18 bases between. The CDR3 reads CASSPLRVGGSYEQYF. CDR3 DNA: TGTGCCAGCAGCCCTCTGAGAGTCGGGGGCTCCTACGAGCAGTACTTC.

The genes are TRBV11-2 and TRBJ2-2; D unresolved. The CDR3 sequence is 14 residues long. Germline-derived CDR1 and CDR2 are SGHAT and FQNNGV. V was pared by 2 bases and J by 0 bases, with 4 bases between. CDR3 bases: TGTGCCAGCAGCTTATTGACGAACACCGGGGAGCTGTTTTTT. It codes for CASSLLTNTGELFF.

The V and J genes are TRBV10-3 and TRBJ2-1; D is uncertain. CDR1 and CDR2 (germline): ENHRY, SYGVKD. V was clipped by 3 bases and J by 8 bases, with 20 bases between them. The CDR3 totals 16 residues. DNA of the CDR3: TGTGCCATCAGTGAATCGGCACCCCTCGAAGGAGATGAGCAGTTCTTC. This encodes CAISESAPLEGDEQFF.

CDR3 in DNA: TGCAGCGTTCGATGGGAGACCCAGTACTTC. Translated, it gives CSVRWETQYF. This rearrangement joins TRBV29-1 to TRBJ2-5; no definite D call. The CDR3 is 10 amino acids. Looked up from germline, CDR1 is SQVTM and CDR2 is ANQGSEA. V lost 5 bases and J lost 5, with 6 bases in between.

This chain uses TRBV7-9 with TRBJ1-4; D unclear. The V end lost 3 bases, the J end lost 0 bases, and 11 bases lay between the germline ends. Germline CDR1 reads SEHNR; CDR2 reads FQNEAQ (reference sequence). The CDR3 sequence is 16 residues long. The CDR3 nucleotides are TGTGCCAGCAGCTTCACGTTGGATGCAACTAATGAAAAACTGTTTTTT. Translation: CASSFTLDATNEKLFF.

The chain couples TRBV6-5 to TRBJ2-1; TRBD1 matches at 10 bases. The CDR3 is 16 amino acids. Germline CDR1 is MNHEY and CDR2 is SVGAGI. The ends lost 1 base at V and 2 bases at J; junction bases unmatched: 2. CDR3 residues: CASSYYDRGPYNEQFF. In nucleotides, the CDR3 is TGTGCCAGCAGTTACTACGACAGGGGGCCCTACAATGAGCAGTTCTTC.